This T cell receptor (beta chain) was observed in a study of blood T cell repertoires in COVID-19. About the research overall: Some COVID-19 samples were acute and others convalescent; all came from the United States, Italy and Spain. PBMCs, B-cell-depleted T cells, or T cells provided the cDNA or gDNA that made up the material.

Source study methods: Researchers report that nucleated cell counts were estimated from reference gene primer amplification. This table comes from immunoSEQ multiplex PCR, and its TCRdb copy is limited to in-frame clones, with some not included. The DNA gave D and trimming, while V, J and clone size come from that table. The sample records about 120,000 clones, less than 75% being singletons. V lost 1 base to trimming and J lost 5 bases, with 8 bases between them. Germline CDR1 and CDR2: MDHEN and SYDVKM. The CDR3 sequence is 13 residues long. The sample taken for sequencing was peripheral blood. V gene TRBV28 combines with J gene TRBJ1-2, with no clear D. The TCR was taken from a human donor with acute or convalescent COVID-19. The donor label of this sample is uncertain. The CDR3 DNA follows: TGTGCCAGCAGTTTATCGACCGGGTATGGCTACACCTTC. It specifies CASSLSTGYGYTF.